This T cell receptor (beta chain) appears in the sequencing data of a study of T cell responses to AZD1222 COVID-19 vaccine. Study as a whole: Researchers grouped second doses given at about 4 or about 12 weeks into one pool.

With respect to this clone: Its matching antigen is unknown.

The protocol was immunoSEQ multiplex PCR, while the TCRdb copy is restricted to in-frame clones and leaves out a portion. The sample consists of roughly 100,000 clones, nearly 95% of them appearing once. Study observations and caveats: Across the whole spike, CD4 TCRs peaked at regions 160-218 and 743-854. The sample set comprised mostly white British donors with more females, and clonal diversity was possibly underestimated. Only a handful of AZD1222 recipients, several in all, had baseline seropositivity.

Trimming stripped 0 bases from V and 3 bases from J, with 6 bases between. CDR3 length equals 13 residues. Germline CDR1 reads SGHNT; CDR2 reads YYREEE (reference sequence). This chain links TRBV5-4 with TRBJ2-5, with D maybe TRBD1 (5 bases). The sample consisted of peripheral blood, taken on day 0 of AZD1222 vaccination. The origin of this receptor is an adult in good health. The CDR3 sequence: CASSLEGEETQYF. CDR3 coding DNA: TGTGCCAGCAGCTTGGAAGGGGAAGAGACCCAGTACTTC.